This T cell receptor (beta chain) was profiled in a study of vaccination and CD4 T cells after COVID-19. Study summary: The post-vaccine samples came a median 72 days after dose two (range 14 to 241). Three convalescent patients were sampled at day 14 and days 161 to 241 post-vaccination.

This CDR3 contains 11 residues. In germline, CDR1 is MDHEN, CDR2 SYDVKM. The V gene lost 6 bases and the J gene lost 2 bases, with 3 bases spanning the gap. On this clonotype: The antigen remains undetermined.

The Oncomine TCR Beta short-read assay was applied to DNA of cultured CD4+ T cells. TCRdb ran MiXCR on the PCR reads and lists one entry per CDR3 protein. The repertoire includes around 21,000 distinct CDR3 sequences, approximately 40% of them detected once, and 7.5% to 10% sits in the top ten. Time point: late sampling 161 to 241 days after vaccination in a few convalescent patients. Documented treatment: roughly 10-day PBMC culture with coronavirus spike peptide pools or control peptides (ViraFEST assay). The material sequenced was CD4+ T cells from blood, cultured in vitro, taken about 7 months after SARS-CoV-2 vaccination. The clonotype was recovered from a human donor who had recovered from COVID-19. The rearrangement links TRBV28 to TRBJ2-3; D ambiguous. The CDR3 loop is CASRYTDTQYF. The CDR3, as DNA: TGTGCCAGCAGATACACAGATACGCAGTATTTT.